The 6 T cell receptor beta chains below were found in one sample sequenced in a study of regulatory T cells. Study results and caveats: Hydrophobic residues at CDR3 positions 6 and 7 were enriched in conventional CD4+ T cells of CD3G-deficient patients.

Amplification used 52 TRBV primers and 13 TRBJ primers. Produced via immunoSEQ multiplex PCR; TCRdb's table is partial and in-frame only. In the table there are almost 30,000 clones, around 90% of which are singletons. For these receptors, no antigen is known. Sequencing used conventional CD4+ T cells sorted from blood. The receptors derive from a person in their late teens or twenties with CD3G deficiency.

In this sample, this clone turned up once. The V gene is TRBV5-1, the J gene TRBJ2-3; no clear D. The CDR3 spans 14 residues. Germline V gives CDR1 SGHRS, CDR2 YFSETQ. V dropped 4 bases and J dropped 2 bases, with 11 bases sitting between them. Here the CDR3 reads CASSPTGNTDTQYF. CDR3 DNA sequence: TGCGCCAGCAGCCCTACCGGAAACACAGATACGCAGTATTTT.

The chain employs TRBV10-3 and TRBJ1-2; 8 bases are a match to TRBD1. With 6 bases clipped from V and 2 bases from J, the junction kept 2 bases outside the gene matches. The germline V gene encodes CDR1 ENHRY and CDR2 SYGVKD. This CDR3 contains 13 residues. The CDR3 sequence is CAISRGRNYGYTF. CDR3 in DNA: TGTGCCATCAGCAGGGGGCGAAACTATGGCTACACCTTC.

V is TRBV6-1 and J is TRBJ2-1; D is uncertain. The V and J ends lost 7 bases and 1 base respectively, with 5 bases between them. Looked up from germline, CDR1 is MNHNS and CDR2 is SASEGT. The CDR3 covers 12 residues. This CDR3 is CASTQSYNEQFF. CDR3 coding DNA: TGTGCCAGCACACAGTCCTACAATGAGCAGTTCTTC.

The chain couples TRBV30 to TRBJ1-5, with D perhaps matching TRBD1 (6 bases). CDR1 and CDR2 (germline): GTSNPN, SVGIG (reference sequence). V lost 2 bases to trimming and J lost 2 bases, with 22 bases between them. CDR3 length equals 18 residues. The CDR3 protein is CAWSPTQGRSRGNQPQHF. DNA of the CDR3: TGTGCCTGGAGTCCCACACAGGGAAGGTCAAGAGGCAATCAGCCCCAGCATTTT.

V is TRBV5-1 and J is TRBJ1-1; a possible D gene is TRBD1 (5 bases). Germline V gives CDR1 SGHRS, CDR2 YFSETQ. Trimming cost V 1 base and J 2 bases, with 9 bases left between them. The CDR3 has 14 amino acids. CDR3 sequence reads: CASSLTGSNTEAFF. The CDR3 DNA follows: TGCGCCAGCAGCTTGACAGGATCCAACACTGAAGCTTTCTTT.

The DNA for the CDR3 is TGTGCCAGTACAGCGTCTCGGGGAGATACGCAGTATTTT. Amino acids: CASTASRGDTQYF. The chain is built from TRBV6-5 and TRBJ2-3; weak D call: TRBD2 (5 bases). The CDR3 sequence is 13 residues long. Germline CDR1 reads MNHEY; CDR2 reads SVGAGI. Trimming pared 9 bases from V and 5 bases from J, leaving 15 bases between.